Shown below are 18 T cell receptor beta chains from a single sample sequenced in a study of OX40 agonist ivuxolimab in advanced cancers. Only in-frame clones appear in the TCRdb table, and some are missing; sequencing was by immunoSEQ multiplex PCR. Of about 100,000 clones listed, 89% were seen once; the top ten hold around 0.16%. The material was CD4+ or CD8+ T cells sorted from blood, obtained in a trial of the OX40 agonist ivuxolimab. The receptors stem from an adult with an advanced solid tumor such as melanoma, head and neck, liver or kidney cancer.

V and J are TRBV5-4 and TRBJ1-2; no firm D call. Germline V CDR1 and CDR2: SGHNT, YYREEE (reference sequence). The CDR3 totals 11 residues. The V end lost 7 bases, the J end lost 4 bases, and 8 bases lay between the germline ends. CDR3 amino acids: CASGDRYGYTF. The DNA of the CDR3 is TGTGCCAGCGGCGACCGCTATGGCTACACCTTC.

This sequence joins TRBV5-6 and TRBJ1-5; possibly TRBD1 for D (6 bases). V lost 4 bases and J lost 6, with 14 bases in between. The CDR3 contains 14 residues. Germline values: CDR1 SGHDT, CDR2 YYEEEE. The CDR3 here is CASSSTGLGQPQHF. Here the CDR3 DNA reads TGTGCCAGCAGCAGCACAGGGTTAGGTCAGCCCCAGCATTTT. The full variable domain, completed using reference TRBV5-6 and TRBJ1-5, is DAGVTQSPTHLIKTRGQQVTLRCSPKSGHDTVSWYQQALGQGPQFIFQYYEEEERQRGNFPDRFSGHQFPNYSSELNVNALLLGDSALYLCASSSTGLGQPQHFGDGTRLSIL.

The chain employs TRBV20-1 and TRBJ1-5; D gene uncertain. CDR1 and CDR2 from the germline V gene are DFQATT and SNEGSKA (reference sequence). The CDR3 runs 11 residues. V was trimmed by 3 bases and J by 9 bases, leaving 9 bases between them. Written as DNA, the CDR3 is TGCAGTGCTAGGGATCGGGGGCCCCAGCATTTT. Its translation: CSARDRGPQHF.

This sequence joins TRBV21-1 and TRBJ1-2; TRBD1 reflects the table's D call only, with no check against the DNA. TRBV21-1 represents a pseudogene. The CDR3 is made up of 12 amino acids. The CDR3, as DNA: TGTGCCAGCAGCAACAGGGCCTATGGCTACACCTTC. This codes for CASSNRAYGYTF.

The V gene is TRBV9, the J gene TRBJ2-5; no definite D call. Germline V gene sequence: CDR1 SGDLS, CDR2 YYNGEE. The CDR3 runs to 15 residues. Trimming cost V 0 bases and J 5 bases, with 14 bases left between them. The CDR3 protein is CASSVGSEPWETQYF. CDR3 DNA: TGTGCCAGCAGCGTAGGAAGCGAGCCTTGGGAGACCCAGTACTTC.

V usage is TRBV5-5 and J usage is TRBJ2-7; 7 bases line up with TRBD1. The CDR3 has 15 residues. After removal of 4 bases from V and 0 bases from J, the junction contained 7 bases not matched to a gene. The germline V gene has CDR1 SGHKS and CDR2 YYEKEE (reference sequence). CDR3 sequence reads: CASSRDSPSSYEQYF. In DNA form, the CDR3 reads TGTGCCAGCAGCCGGGACAGTCCGAGCTCCTACGAGCAGTACTTC.

This chain joins TRBV4-1 and TRBJ1-5, with D possibly being TRBD1 (5 bases). This CDR3 contains 15 residues. The germline CDR1 and CDR2 sequences are MGHRA and YSYEKL. The V and J ends lost 0 bases and 7 bases respectively, with 13 bases between them. CDR3 amino acids: CASSQDPWGWQPQHF. In DNA, the CDR3 is TGCGCCAGCAGCCAAGATCCGTGGGGCTGGCAGCCCCAGCATTTT.

CDR3 in amino acids: CASSSGTGGTDTQYF. The CDR3 nucleotides are TGTGCCAGCAGCTCCGGGACAGGGGGGACAGATACGCAGTATTTT. The chain recombines TRBV7-9 with TRBJ2-3; TRBD1 matches 11 bases. V was pared by 4 bases and J by 3 bases, with 3 bases of the junction left unmatched. The length of the CDR3 is 15 residues. CDR1 and CDR2 (germline): SEHNR, FQNEAQ (reference sequence).

This chain links TRBV27 with TRBJ2-5; maybe TRBD1 (6 bases). The V end was cut by 2 bases, the J end by 0 bases, with 19 bases between. This CDR3 contains 18 residues. Per germline, CDR1 MNHEY and CDR2 SMNVEV (reference sequence). The chain's CDR3 is CASSLPGTPRRHQETQYF. DNA of the CDR3: TGTGCCAGCAGTTTACCAGGGACACCTAGGCGTCACCAAGAGACCCAGTACTTC.

In this sample, this clone turned up once. This CDR3 reads CAWSSTGGPEKLFF. The CDR3 bases are TGTGCCTGGAGCTCGACAGGGGGCCCTGAAAAACTGTTTTTT. The chain combines TRBV30 with TRBJ1-4, with 10 bases lining up with TRBD1. Losses at the gene ends were 3 bases for V and 7 bases for J; bases not matched to a gene: 5. The CDR3 is 14 amino acids. CDR1 and CDR2 (germline): GTSNPN, SVGIG (reference sequence).

The V and J genes are TRBV6-1 and TRBJ1-2; 7 bases match TRBD1. V was pared by 2 bases and J by 4 bases, with 7 bases of the junction left unmatched. Germline loops: CDR1 MNHNS, CDR2 SASEGT. The CDR3 spans 15 residues. CDR3 in DNA: TGTGCCAGCAGTGAAAACCCGGGACAGACCTATGGCTACACCTTC. This sequence encodes CASSENPGQTYGYTF.

The V call is TRBV7-2, the J call TRBJ1-2; no reliable D call. The germline V gene has CDR1 SGHTA and CDR2 FQGNSA. This CDR3 is 15 amino acids long. V dropped 0 bases and J dropped 4 bases, with 12 bases sitting between them. The CDR3 bases are TGTGCCAGCAGCTTAGCGCCCGGGGTTGTCTATGGCTACACCTTC. Its protein is CASSLAPGVVYGYTF.

The V call is TRBV29-1, the J call TRBJ2-7; D may be TRBD2 (5 bases). Between the trimmed V and J ends, which lost 7 bases and 2 bases, there was a span of 21 bases. Looked up from germline, CDR1 is SQVTM and CDR2 is ANQGSEA. The CDR3 spans 15 residues. The CDR3 sequence: CSGRQTLDGAYEQYF. CDR3 bases: TGCAGCGGACGCCAGACCCTTGACGGGGCCTACGAGCAGTACTTC.

V and J are TRBV27 and TRBJ2-1, with D perhaps given as TRBD1 or TRBD2 (5 bases each). The V and J ends lost 7 bases and 12 bases respectively, with 22 bases between them. The germline V gene has CDR1 MNHEY and CDR2 SMNVEV (reference sequence). CDR3 length equals 14 residues. In DNA, the CDR3 is TGTGCCAGCACCCCCGCCCACCGGGGCACTGGGCAGTTCTTC. Amino acids: CASTPAHRGTGQFF.

The sample holds one count of this clone. The rearrangement links TRBV18 to TRBJ1-5; D unresolved. Between the trimmed V and J ends, which lost 2 bases and 4 bases, there was a span of 9 bases. Germline CDR1 and CDR2: KGHSH and LQKENI. CDR3 length: 14 amino acids. The DNA of the CDR3 is TGTGCCAGCTCACCATCGGGGATGAATCAGCCCCAGCATTTT. It codes for CASSPSGMNQPQHF.

V and J are TRBV10-3 and TRBJ2-7, with a weak D call TRBD2 (6 bases). Germline values: CDR1 ENHRY, CDR2 SYGVKD. The V and J ends lost 10 bases and 5 bases respectively, with 12 bases between them. There are 11 residues in the CDR3. DNA for the CDR3: TGTGCCACCTCGGGAGATCACGAGCAGTACTTC. Translation: CATSGDHEQYF.

The V and J genes are TRBV5-1 and TRBJ2-6; D ambiguous. The length of the CDR3 is 16 residues. Per the germline V gene, CDR1 is SGHRS and CDR2 is YFSETQ. Trimming cost V 0 bases and J 1 base, with 8 bases left between them. CDR3 amino acids: CASSLDGQSGANVLTF. The DNA for the CDR3 is TGCGCCAGCAGCTTGGACGGGCAGTCTGGGGCCAACGTCCTGACTTTC.

The chain links TRBV30 to TRBJ2-3; D is ambiguous. The V gene lost 0 bases and the J gene lost 1 base, with 5 bases spanning the gap. The CDR3 loop spans 13 amino acids. Germline loops: CDR1 GTSNPN, CDR2 SVGIG (reference sequence). The chain's CDR3 is CAWSVQRTDTQYF. CDR3 nucleotide sequence: TGTGCCTGGAGTGTACAACGCACAGATACGCAGTATTTT.